This record covers a single T cell receptor (beta chain). No cognate antigen has been identified for it. No base-level quality is on record; no much larger clone is a single base apart. No patient had received any treatment before thyroid surgery. Patient clinical samples collected from about 2011 to 2018 were retrospectively analysed using T-cell receptor beta sequencing. The sample belongs to a study of metastatic and nonmetastatic thyroid tumors (TCRdb year 2020). About the investigation overall: The researchers compared repertoires between peripheral blood samples and tumor or nodule tissue samples from patients with malignant or benign thyroid disease.

Library method: PCR. Sequenced using an Illumina HiSeq 4000. High-throughput sequencing was used to profile the TCR beta-chain CDR3 region of every patient. The authors' pipeline ran thus. CDR3 differences across clinicopathological groups were used to build a classifier for discriminating distant-metastatic papillary thyroid cancer patients. The Shannon index was used to measure repertoire diversity, and the Morisita-Horn index was used to measure how similar tumor and blood repertoires were. TCRdb reprocessed the public reads (quality trimming at Q25 with fastp, clone calling with MiXCR) and kept in-frame beta chains. The V and J calls here are based on TCRdb, not the publication. The sample table holds 15,000 to 20,000 clones, of which approximately 12% were seen once. The ten largest clones represent 15% of the sample. CDR1 and CDR2 are read off the germline V gene as MNHEY and SVGEGT. Trimming at the junction amounts to 0 bases on V and 2 bases on J, and the germline ends lie 8 bases apart. CDR3 length: 15 amino acids, cysteine to phenylalanine. Just CDR3 DNA is preserved here, 45 bases in frame from base 1.

Summary of the overall study and its limitations: TCR beta diversity was reported as significantly higher in malignant tumors than in benign nodules, in both blood and tumor samples.

The origin of this receptor is a female donor with papillary thyroid cancer or a benign thyroid nodule (not recorded which). Some clones in this sample may be carry-over from other donors' samples. Here the chain combines TRBV6-2 or TRBV6-3 and TRBJ1-3; the D gene is not confidently resolved. Sequenced input: tumor tissue. The CDR3 in this case is CASSYSSSAGNTIYF. The DNA sequence is given as TGTGCCAGCAGTTACTCGTCGAGTGCTGGAAACACCATATATTTT.